Presented here are 19 T cell receptor beta chains from one specimen sequenced in a study of CD8 T cells in ankylosing spondylitis. Whole-study results and caveats: Made up of fewer than 10 highly homologous variants, a TCR beta motif appeared characteristic of ankylosing spondylitis blood.

Using its own MiXCR run on the 5' RACE reads, TCRdb lists one record per CDR3 protein. Of about 460,000 distinct CDR3 sequences listed, about 5% were seen once; the top ten hold 3% to 4%. For these TCRs, the target antigens are not known. Material: blood, either unsorted or a sorted T cell fraction (not recorded which). The receptor source for this set is a male donor with ankylosing spondylitis.

This clonotype was detected ten times or more. The chain carries TRBV6-2 or TRBV6-3 and TRBJ1-5; D not resolved. Germline CDR1 and CDR2: MNHEY and SVGEGT. Trimming pared 3 bases from V and 7 bases from J, leaving 7 bases between. The CDR3 loop spans 12 amino acids. The CDR3 nucleotides are TGTGCCAGCAGTTATAGGGAGCAGCCCCAGCATTTT. Translating it yields CASSYREQPQHF.

This clonotype was found many times. The V gene is TRBV5-5, the J gene TRBJ2-3; TRBD1 matches 9 bases. The CDR3 has 15 amino acids. The J segment lost 1 base and the V segment lost 1 base, leaving 1 base of the junction unmatched. Germline loops: CDR1 SGHKS, CDR2 YYEKEE (reference sequence). The CDR3 bases are TGTGCCAGCAGCTTGTGGACAGGGGGCACAGATACGCAGTATTTT. Its protein product is CASSLWTGGTDTQYF.

This clonotype has ten or more counts. V is TRBV9 and J is TRBJ1-2; tentatively, D is TRBD1 (6 bases). Germline values: CDR1 SGDLS, CDR2 YYNGEE. The CDR3 spans 15 residues. Trimming took off 2 bases at V and 4 bases at J, with 15 bases between the two ends. DNA for the CDR3: TGTGCCAGCAGCGTCGGACAGTCCCCGACCTATGGCTACACCTTC. Its protein product is CASSVGQSPTYGYTF. The variable domain in full, with the rest retrieved from reference TRBV9 and TRBJ1-2, is DSGVTQTPKHLITATGQRVTLRCSPRSGDLSVYWYQQSLDQGLQFLIQYYNGEERAKGNILERFSAQQFPDLHSELNLSSLELGDSALYFCASSVGQSPTYGYTFGSGTRLTVV.

This clonotype was counted many times. The genes are TRBV10-3 and TRBJ1-1; D remains ambiguous. Trimming left V 5 bases short and J 1 base short, with 8 bases between. CDR1 is ENHRY and CDR2 is SYGVKD in the germline V gene. The CDR3 sequence is 13 residues long. The CDR3: CAISSQENTEAFF. In nucleotides, the CDR3 is TGTGCCATCAGTTCTCAGGAGAACACTGAAGCTTTCTTT.

This clonotype occurred many times. The rearrangement joins TRBV20-1 to TRBJ2-7; TRBD1 might be the D (5 bases). The CDR3 length is 14 residues. V was cut by 2 bases and J by 2 bases, with 13 bases left in between. Germline V gene data show CDR1 as DFQATT and CDR2 as SNEGSKA (reference sequence). DNA for the CDR3: TGCAGTGCTAGAAGGCAGGGTGATCCCTACGAGCAGTACTTC. Translating gives CSARRQGDPYEQYF.

This clonotype was found many times. The genes are TRBV4-3 and TRBJ1-2; D may be TRBD1 (6 bases). With 4 bases removed from V and 7 bases from J, the gap between germline ends came to 16 bases. The CDR3 spans 14 residues. Germline CDR1 reads LGHNA; CDR2 reads YSLEER. The CDR3 bases are TGCGCCAGCAGCCCCATACTCTTGGGGGCTGGCTACACCTTC. Its protein product is CASSPILLGAGYTF.

This clonotype was found many times. The CDR3 bases are TGCAGTGCTAGAGATCTCAGGGCTAGCGGATTGACCCTCGAGCAGTTCTTC. This translates into CSARDLRASGLTLEQFF. V is TRBV20-1 and J is TRBJ2-1; 7 bases are a match to TRBD2. The germline V gene has CDR1 DFQATT and CDR2 SNEGSKA (reference sequence). V lost 0 bases to trimming and J lost 10 bases; unmatched junction nucleotides: 18. The CDR3 has 17 amino acids.

There are many counts of this clonotype. The rearrangement joins TRBV5-5 to TRBJ1-1; 9 positions agree with TRBD1. The CDR3 contains 15 residues. Germline assignment: CDR1 SGHKS and CDR2 YYEKEE (reference sequence). V lost 4 bases to trimming and J lost 1 base; unmatched junction nucleotides: 5. CDR3: CASSTWDRENTEAFF. CDR3 nucleotides: TGTGCCAGCAGCACATGGGACAGGGAGAACACTGAAGCTTTCTTT.

This clonotype showed up many times. The CDR3 nucleotides read TGTGCCAGCAGCTTGGTGGACTGGAATGAAAAACTGTTTTTT. Translated, it gives CASSLVDWNEKLFF. The rearrangement joins TRBV11-2 to TRBJ1-4, with D hard to call. The CDR3 length is 14 residues. V lost 3 bases and J lost 5, with 10 bases in between. Germline V lookup: CDR1 SGHAT, CDR2 FQNNGV.

Ten or more counts support this clonotype. The chain employs TRBV20-1 and TRBJ2-5; tentatively, D is TRBD1 (5 bases). The V and J ends lost 3 bases and 8 bases respectively, with 19 bases between them. CDR3 length equals 14 residues. Germline-derived CDR1 and CDR2 are DFQATT and SNEGSKA (reference sequence). CDR3 bases: TGCAGTGCTAGCCGAGTACCCCAGGGTGAAACCCAGTACTTC. This encodes CSASRVPQGETQYF.

Many counts were recorded for this clonotype. The V gene is TRBV9, the J gene TRBJ2-5; D remains unclear. Trimming stripped 1 base from V and 0 bases from J, with 4 bases between. The CDR3 is made up of 13 amino acids. In germline, CDR1 is SGDLS, CDR2 YYNGEE. The CDR3 region has the DNA TGTGCCAGCAGCGTAAGGTACCAAGAGACCCAGTACTTC. It encodes CASSVRYQETQYF.

This clonotype was detected many times. The rearrangement uses TRBV9 and TRBJ2-2; D perhaps matches TRBD2 (5 bases). V was clipped by 0 bases and J by 0 bases, with 12 bases between them. The germline V gene encodes CDR1 SGDLS and CDR2 YYNGEE. CDR3 size: 17 residues. CDR3 sequence: CASSVDMRATNTGELFF. The CDR3 nucleotides read TGTGCCAGCAGCGTAGACATGAGGGCCACGAACACCGGGGAGCTGTTTTTT.

The genes are TRBV6-1 and TRBJ1-5, with D hard to call. The CDR3 has 17 residues. CDR1 MNHNS and CDR2 SASEGT come from the germline V gene. V dropped 2 bases and J dropped 1 base, with 15 bases sitting between them. The CDR3 nucleotides are TGTGCCAGCAGTGAACCCCCCACGTATCCGAGCAATCAGCCCCAGCATTTT. This codes for CASSEPPTYPSNQPQHF.

J is TRBJ1-2 and V is TRBV10-1; D may be TRBD1 (6 bases). This CDR3 is 17 amino acids long. Germline V lookup: CDR1 WNHNN, CDR2 SYGVQD (reference sequence). V lost 6 bases and J 5 bases, leaving 25 bases between the germline ends. The CDR3, as DNA: TGCGCCAGCAGAGGGGGTGGGACGGATCCTTTCCTTTATGGCTACACCTTC. As protein: CASRGGGTDPFLYGYTF.

This clonotype has a count of ten or more. The gene calls are TRBV11-2 and TRBJ1-1, with D unresolved. Between the trimmed V and J ends, which lost 4 bases and 2 bases, there was a span of 14 bases. The CDR3 extends over 15 amino acids. Germline values: CDR1 SGHAT, CDR2 FQNNGV. The CDR3 is CASSWSGNSNTEAFF. For the CDR3, the DNA is TGTGCCAGCAGCTGGAGCGGGAACAGTAACACTGAAGCTTTCTTT.

This clonotype was picked up many times. The chain uses TRBV27 and TRBJ2-2, with a tentative D call TRBD2 (6 bases). CDR3 length equals 16 residues. V was pared by 6 bases and J by 3 bases, with 17 bases between. From germline, CDR1 is MNHEY and CDR2 SMNVEV (reference sequence). CDR3 DNA: TGTGCCAGCAGGCTTACCCCGGGACTCTACACCGGGGAGCTGTTTTTT. Amino acids: CASRLTPGLYTGELFF.

The chain links TRBV7-2 to TRBJ1-5; maybe TRBD1 (5 bases). Germline V lookup: CDR1 SGHTA, CDR2 FQGNSA. V was trimmed by 1 base and J by 2 bases, leaving 15 bases between them. The CDR3 has 17 residues. The CDR3: CASSLGQYPSGNQPQHF. The DNA for the CDR3 is TGTGCCAGCAGCTTAGGACAGTACCCGTCTGGCAATCAGCCCCAGCATTTT.

This clonotype appeared many times. The V gene is TRBV5-6, the J gene TRBJ2-5; D not resolved. Germline CDR1 is SGHDT and CDR2 is YYEEEE. The V gene lost 2 bases and the J gene lost 5 bases, with 13 bases spanning the gap. There are 14 residues in the CDR3. This CDR3 reads CASSFPSKGETQYF. The CDR3 region has the DNA TGTGCCAGCAGCTTTCCATCAAAAGGGGAGACCCAGTACTTC.

This clonotype was counted ten times or more. This chain connects TRBV28 to TRBJ2-2, with 8 positions matching TRBD1. In germline, CDR1 is MDHEN, CDR2 SYDVKM. This CDR3 is built from 16 residues. J gave up 6 bases and V 4 bases, and 10 bases lay outside the gene matches. Here the CDR3 reads CASSSQGGGVAGELFF. The CDR3, as DNA: TGTGCCAGCAGTTCACAGGGGGGTGGTGTTGCCGGGGAGCTGTTTTTT.